The 26 T cell receptor beta chains below all came from one sample that was sequenced in a study of blood T cell repertoires in COVID-19. Assay used: immunoSEQ multiplex PCR; TCRdb lists only in-frame clones, some missing. Of 150,000 to 200,000 clones detected, 87% appear once; the ten largest clones hold 20% to 25%. What was sequenced was peripheral blood. Receptor source: a man aged 55 to 70 with active or convalescent COVID-19.

The chain links TRBV20-1 to TRBJ2-5, with TRBD2 matching over 12 bases. The J segment lost 9 bases and the V segment lost 3 bases, leaving 11 bases of the junction unmatched. CDR1 is DFQATT, CDR2 SNEGSKA, per germline (reference sequence). The CDR3 length is 15 residues. The CDR3 protein is CSASSLAGGARAQYF. DNA of the CDR3: TGCAGTGCTAGTTCGCTAGCGGGGGGGGCCCGGGCCCAGTACTTC.

The chain has TRBV5-4 and TRBJ1-6; 7 nucleotides match TRBD1. CDR3 length equals 17 residues. From germline, CDR1 is SGHNT and CDR2 YYREEE (reference sequence). J lost 14 bases, V lost 0 bases, and 17 bases had no gene match. The CDR3 loop is CASSLGGTAALPSTLHF. The CDR3 nucleotides read TGTGCCAGCAGCTTGGGAGGGACAGCCGCATTACCCTCCACCCTCCACTTT. The variable domain in full, with the rest retrieved from reference TRBV5-4 and TRBJ1-6, is ETGVTQSPTHLIKTRGQQVTLRCSSQSGHNTVSWYQQALGQGPQFIFQYYREEENGRGNFPPRFSGLQFPNYSSELNVNALELDDSALYLCASSLGGTAALPSTLHFGNGTRLTVT.

The chain has TRBV7-9 and TRBJ1-6; D is undetermined. Trimming pared 5 bases from V and 2 bases from J, leaving 10 bases between. The CDR3 loop spans 15 amino acids. Per the germline V gene, CDR1 is SEHNR and CDR2 is FQNEAQ (reference sequence). CDR3 sequence (DNA): TGTGCCAGCAGCGAGCCCGGGACCTATAATTCACCCCTCCACTTT. This gives the protein CASSEPGTYNSPLHF. Filled out from reference TRBV7-9 and TRBJ1-6, the complete variable domain reads DTGVSQNPRHKITKRGQNVTFRCDPISEHNRLYWYRQTLGQGPEFLTYFQNEAQLEKSRLLSDRFSAERPKGSFSTLEIQRTEQGDSAMYLCASSEPGTYNSPLHFGNGTRLTVT.

The V call is TRBV5-1, the J call TRBJ2-5; D tentatively fits TRBD1 or TRBD2 (5 bases each). The V end lost 4 bases, the J end lost 4 bases, and 14 bases lay between the germline ends. Germline CDR1 is SGHRS and CDR2 is YFSETQ. The CDR3 contains 14 residues. This chain's CDR3 is CASSLEATGETQYF. The DNA for the CDR3 is TGCGCCAGCAGCCTGGAGGCAACAGGAGAGACCCAGTACTTC.

DNA of the CDR3: TGTGCCAGCAGCAGTAACAGGGGGCAAGGGAACACTGAAGCTTTCTTT. Its protein is CASSSNRGQGNTEAFF. The V gene is TRBV21-1, the J gene TRBJ1-1; TRBD1 is the table's D call and was not checked against the DNA. TRBV21-1 is a pseudogene locus. This CDR3 has 16 amino acids.

The V gene is TRBV27, the J gene TRBJ1-2; D unclear. This CDR3 region has 14 residues. Deletions cut 11 bases from V and 2 bases from J, with 18 bases between. In germline, CDR1 is MNHEY, CDR2 SMNVEV (reference sequence). The CDR3 is CASAGAVSNYGYTF. CDR3 sequence (DNA): TGTGCCTCAGCAGGAGCGGTTTCAAACTATGGCTACACCTTC.

The V call is TRBV3-1 (or the pseudogene TRBV3-2), the J call TRBJ1-1; D uncertain. Germline CDR1 and CDR2: LGHDT and YNNKEL (reference sequence). CDR3 length: 12 amino acids. The ends were cut back, 0 bases at V and 12 bases at J, with 11 bases in the middle. In DNA form, the CDR3 reads TGTGCCAGCAGCCAAGAGCGAGGTCGGCCTTTCTTT. Its protein is CASSQERGRPFF.

CDR3 sequence reads: CATSDPQTGSYEQYF. CDR3 DNA: TGTGCCACCAGTGATCCTCAGACAGGCTCCTACGAGCAGTACTTC. The V and J genes are TRBV24-1 and TRBJ2-7; maybe TRBD1 (6 bases). This CDR3 is 15 amino acids long. Trimming took 3 bases from V and 0 from J, leaving 11 bases between them. CDR1 is KGHDR and CDR2 is SFDVKD in the germline V gene.

The chain links TRBV7-9 to TRBJ1-2, with a weak D call TRBD1 (5 bases). The CDR3 is 12 residues long. Trimming stripped 5 bases from V and 9 bases from J, with 13 bases between. From germline, CDR1 is SEHNR and CDR2 FQNEAQ (reference sequence). The CDR3 loop is CASSGGGGSYTF. The CDR3 region has the DNA TGTGCCAGCAGCGGCGGGGGTGGGAGCTACACCTTC.

The chain recombines TRBV4-1 with TRBJ2-1; 7 bases fit TRBD2. Germline CDR1 is MGHRA and CDR2 is YSYEKL. The trim removed 7 bases at V and 4 bases at J, leaving 16 bases unmatched. There are 17 residues in the CDR3. CDR3 in amino acids: CASNIGAAGETYNEQFF. CDR3 sequence (DNA): TGCGCCAGCAACATAGGGGCTGCGGGGGAGACATACAATGAGCAGTTCTTC.

CDR3 in amino acids: CASSSYRGTSGNTIYF. The CDR3 DNA sequence: TGTGCCAGCAGCTCCTACAGGGGGACCTCTGGAAACACCATATATTTT. The chain carries TRBV7-6 and TRBJ1-3; TRBD1 aligns across 8 bases. The ends lost 4 bases at V and 0 bases at J; junction bases unmatched: 5. Germline loops: CDR1 SGHVS, CDR2 FNYEAQ. The CDR3 extends over 16 amino acids.

The gene calls are TRBV18 and TRBJ2-7, with 14 bases identical to TRBD2. With V trimmed by 5 bases and J by 3 bases, 3 bases remained unmatched. In germline, CDR1 is KGHSH, CDR2 LQKENI. The CDR3 covers 15 residues. CDR3 DNA sequence: TGTGCCAGCTCATCGGGACTAGCGGGGGTCTACGAGCAGTACTTC. It is translated as CASSSGLAGVYEQYF.

V is TRBV4-2 and J is TRBJ1-2, with 7 bases that match TRBD1. Germline assignment: CDR1 LGHNA and CDR2 YNFKEQ. Trimming removed 5 bases from V and 3 bases from J; junction bases left unmatched: 6. The CDR3 consists of 14 residues. This chain's CDR3 is CASSREQGHYGYTF. For the CDR3, the DNA is TGTGCCAGCAGCAGGGAACAGGGGCACTATGGCTACACCTTC.

This chain joins TRBV27 and TRBJ1-6; 8 bases agree with TRBD1. The V segment lost 4 bases and the J segment 6 bases; nucleotides outside the gene matches: 2. CDR1 and CDR2 from the germline V gene are MNHEY and SMNVEV (reference sequence). The CDR3 runs to 14 residues. CDR3 DNA: TGTGCCAGCAGTTCAGGACAGGGTAATTCACCCCTCCACTTT. Protein sequence: CASSSGQGNSPLHF.

The rearrangement links TRBV5-4 to TRBJ2-7, with 10 bases aligning to TRBD1. The V gene end was trimmed by 2 bases and the J gene end by 6 bases; junction bases not matched to a gene: 8. CDR3 length equals 15 residues. The germline V gene encodes CDR1 SGHNT and CDR2 YYREEE (reference sequence). CDR3 bases: TGTGCCAGCAGCTTTAGACAGGGGGCGGCCGGCGAGCAGTACTTC. This encodes CASSFRQGAAGEQYF.

The J gene is TRBJ1-5, the V gene TRBV15, with D uncertain. V was clipped by 0 bases and J by 5 bases, with 11 bases between them. Germline CDR1 is LNHNV and CDR2 is YYDKDF (reference sequence). The CDR3 totals 15 residues. CDR3 region: CATSRDLVGYQPQHF. CDR3 nucleotides: TGTGCCACCAGCAGAGATTTGGTCGGGTATCAGCCCCAGCATTTT.

This clone was seen a few times. The CDR3 DNA reads TGTGCCAGCAGCTTAGGCGGGGGAGGGATCACTGAAGCTTTCTTT. Its protein product is CASSLGGGGITEAFF. The chain uses TRBV13 and TRBJ1-1; D perhaps matches TRBD1 (5 bases). The germline V gene encodes CDR1 PRHDT and CDR2 FYEKMQ (reference sequence). This CDR3 has 15 residues. Between the trimmed V and J ends, which lost 0 bases and 4 bases, there was a span of 12 bases.

The V and J genes are TRBV4-1 and TRBJ1-3; 7 positions agree with TRBD1. Germline values: CDR1 MGHRA, CDR2 YSYEKL. Trimming cost V 3 bases and J 4 bases; bases outside gene matches: 6. This CDR3 region has 15 residues. The CDR3 sequence is CASSQPRDRGNTIYF. CDR3 DNA: TGCGCCAGCAGCCAGCCCCGGGACAGAGGAAACACCATATATTTT.

V and J are TRBV9 and TRBJ1-2, with 9 positions matching TRBD1. V trimming: 4 bases; J trimming: 6 bases; junction bases outside the gene matches: 7. The V gene's germline CDR1 is SGDLS and CDR2 YYNGEE. The CDR3 totals 14 residues. The CDR3 nucleotides are TGTGCCAGCAGCCCATTAACAGGGGGCGATGGCTACACCTTC. Protein sequence: CASSPLTGGDGYTF.

This clone was observed a single time. The rearrangement links TRBV24-1 to TRBJ1-1; D is ambiguous. From germline, CDR1 is KGHDR and CDR2 SFDVKD. Trimming removed 9 bases from V and 11 bases from J, with 12 bases in between. This CDR3 spans 10 amino acids. The DNA for the CDR3 is TGTGCCACCGGCCCCAGAGGCGCTTTCTTT. It yields the protein CATGPRGAFF.

This clone appeared once. The chain combines TRBV5-1 with TRBJ2-2, with TRBD2 matching over 14 bases. The CDR3 sequence is 18 residues long. Germline CDR1 SGHRS, CDR2 YFSETQ. J gave up 2 bases and V 1 base, and 4 bases lay outside the gene matches. The chain's CDR3 is CASSLLGLAGDNTGELFF. CDR3 bases: TGCGCCAGCAGCTTGTTGGGACTAGCGGGGGATAACACCGGGGAGCTGTTTTTT.

The rearrangement links TRBV18 to TRBJ1-2, with TRBD1 matching over 9 bases. CDR1 is KGHSH and CDR2 is LQKENI in the germline V gene. This CDR3 is built from 14 residues. J gave up 7 bases and V 4 bases, and 7 bases lay outside the gene matches. CDR3 in DNA: TGTGCCAGCTCACTACAGGGGGCCTTAGGTGGCTACACCTTC. Its protein product is CASSLQGALGGYTF.

In nucleotides, the CDR3 is TGTGCCACCAGTGATCCGGCTAGCGGAACAGATACGCAGTATTTT. It yields the protein CATSDPASGTDTQYF. J is TRBJ2-3 and V is TRBV24-1, with 7 nucleotides matching TRBD2. The germline V gene encodes CDR1 KGHDR and CDR2 SFDVKD. The CDR3 is 15 residues long. Unmatched junction bases numbered 5, after V lost 3 bases and J lost 3 bases.

The V gene is TRBV19, the J gene TRBJ2-3; TRBD2 might be the D (6 bases). The germline CDR1 and CDR2 sequences are LNHDA and SQIVND (reference sequence). Trimming shortened V by 5 bases and J by 8 bases, and 20 bases separated the two germline ends. The CDR3 has 15 amino acids. This chain's CDR3 is CASSGGTGKAATQYF. Written as DNA, the CDR3 is TGTGCCAGTAGTGGAGGGACGGGGAAGGCCGCTACGCAGTATTTT. The full variable domain, its missing parts supplied by reference TRBV19 and TRBJ2-3, is DGGITQSPKYLFRKEGQNVTLSCEQNLNHDAMYWYRQDPGQGLRLIYYSQIVNDFQKGDIAEGYSVSREKKESFPLTVTSAQKNPTAFYLCASSGGTGKAATQYFGPGTRLTVL.

The chain uses TRBV7-3 and TRBJ2-7; tentatively, D is TRBD2 (5 bases). The V and J ends lost 2 bases and 0 bases respectively, with 11 bases between them. The CDR3 consists of 15 residues. Germline lookup yields CDR1 SGHTA and CDR2 FQGTGA. CDR3 in DNA: TGTGCCAGCAGCTTACAGGCGGGCAACTCCTACGAGCAGTACTTC. This encodes CASSLQAGNSYEQYF.

The chain has TRBV4-1 and TRBJ2-2, with D possibly TRBD1 on 5 matching bases. Per the germline V gene, CDR1 is MGHRA and CDR2 is YSYEKL. The CDR3 loop spans 17 amino acids. Trimming left V 3 bases short and J 5 bases short, with 19 bases between. CDR3 in DNA: TGCGCCAGCAGCCATAGCAATCTCAGGACACCTACCGGGGAGCTGTTTTTT. Encoded protein: CASSHSNLRTPTGELFF.